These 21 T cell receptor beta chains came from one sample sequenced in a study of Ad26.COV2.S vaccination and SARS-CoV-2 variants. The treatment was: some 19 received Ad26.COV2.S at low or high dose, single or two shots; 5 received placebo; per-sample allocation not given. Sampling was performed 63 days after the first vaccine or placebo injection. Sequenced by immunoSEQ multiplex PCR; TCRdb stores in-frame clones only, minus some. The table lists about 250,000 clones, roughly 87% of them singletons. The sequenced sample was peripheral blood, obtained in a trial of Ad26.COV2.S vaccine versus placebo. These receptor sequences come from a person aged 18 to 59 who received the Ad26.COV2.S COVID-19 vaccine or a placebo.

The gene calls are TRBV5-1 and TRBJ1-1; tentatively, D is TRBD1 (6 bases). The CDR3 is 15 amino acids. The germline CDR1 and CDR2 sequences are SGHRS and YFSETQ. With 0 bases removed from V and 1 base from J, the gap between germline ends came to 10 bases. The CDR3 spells CASSLADRENTEAFF. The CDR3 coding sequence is TGCGCCAGCAGCTTGGCGGACAGAGAGAACACTGAAGCTTTCTTT.

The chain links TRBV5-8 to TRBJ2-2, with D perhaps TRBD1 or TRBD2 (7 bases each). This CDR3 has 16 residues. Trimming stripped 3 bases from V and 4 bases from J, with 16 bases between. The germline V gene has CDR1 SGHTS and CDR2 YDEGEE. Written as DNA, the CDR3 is TGTGCCAGCAGCTGGCGGGGGAGGGGGCGCACCGGGGAGCTGTTTTTT. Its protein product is CASSWRGRGRTGELFF. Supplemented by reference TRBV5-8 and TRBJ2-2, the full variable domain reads EAGVTQSPTHLIKTRGQQATLRCSPISGHTSVYWYQQALGLGLQFLLWYDEGEERNRGNFPPRFSGRQFPNYSSELNVNALELEDSALYLCASSWRGRGRTGELFFGEGSRLTVL.

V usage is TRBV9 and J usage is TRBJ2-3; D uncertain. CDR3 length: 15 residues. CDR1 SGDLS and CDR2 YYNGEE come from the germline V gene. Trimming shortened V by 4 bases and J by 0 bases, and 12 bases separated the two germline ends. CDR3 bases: TGTGCCAGCAGCCGAGTATCTACTAGCACAGATACGCAGTATTTT. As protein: CASSRVSTSTDTQYF.

DNA for the CDR3: TGTGCCAGCAGCCCAGGGACAGCTACAACGCAGTATTTT. The encoded protein is CASSPGTATTQYF. This chain uses TRBV7-9 with TRBJ2-3; 7 nucleotides line up with TRBD1. V lost 5 bases and J lost 9; bases outside the gene matches: 8. The CDR3 sequence is 13 residues long. The V gene's germline CDR1 is SEHNR and CDR2 FQNEAQ (reference sequence).

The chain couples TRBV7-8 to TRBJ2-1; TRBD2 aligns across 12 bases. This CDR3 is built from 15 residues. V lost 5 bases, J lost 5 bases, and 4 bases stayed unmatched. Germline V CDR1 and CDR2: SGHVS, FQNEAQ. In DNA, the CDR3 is TGTGCCAGCAGCCCCAGACTAGCGGGGGACAATGAGCAGTTCTTC. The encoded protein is CASSPRLAGDNEQFF. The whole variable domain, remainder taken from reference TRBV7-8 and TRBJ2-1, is GAGVSQSPRYKVAKRGQDVALRCDPISGHVSLFWYQQALGQGPEFLTYFQNEAQLDKSGLPSDRFFAERPEGSVSTLKIQRTQQEDSAVYLCASSPRLAGDNEQFFGPGTRLTVL.

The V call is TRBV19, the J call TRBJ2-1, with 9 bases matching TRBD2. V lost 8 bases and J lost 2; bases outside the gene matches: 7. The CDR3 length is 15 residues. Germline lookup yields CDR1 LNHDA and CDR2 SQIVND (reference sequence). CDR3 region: CASRTSGLAYNEQFF. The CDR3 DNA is TGTGCCAGTCGAACTAGCGGGCTCGCCTACAATGAGCAGTTCTTC.

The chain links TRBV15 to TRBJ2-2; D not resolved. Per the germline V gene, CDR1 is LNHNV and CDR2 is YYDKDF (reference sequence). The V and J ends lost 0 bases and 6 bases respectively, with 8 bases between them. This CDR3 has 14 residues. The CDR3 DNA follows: TGTGCCACCAGCAGAGAGCTTTCGTCCGGGGAGCTGTTTTTT. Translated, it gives CATSRELSSGELFF.

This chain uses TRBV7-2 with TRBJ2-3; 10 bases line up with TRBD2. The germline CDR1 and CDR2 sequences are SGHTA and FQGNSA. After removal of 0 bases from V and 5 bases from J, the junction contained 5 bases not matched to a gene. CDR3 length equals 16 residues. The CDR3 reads CASSLASGRAGDTQYF. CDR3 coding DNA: TGTGCCAGCAGCTTAGCCAGCGGGAGGGCCGGAGATACGCAGTATTTT.

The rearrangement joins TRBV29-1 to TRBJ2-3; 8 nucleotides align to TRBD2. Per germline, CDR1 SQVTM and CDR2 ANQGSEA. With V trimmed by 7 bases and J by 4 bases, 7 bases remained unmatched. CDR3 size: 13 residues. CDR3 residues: CSGSGGGADTQYF. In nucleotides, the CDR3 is TGCAGCGGCTCCGGGGGGGGAGCAGATACGCAGTATTTT.

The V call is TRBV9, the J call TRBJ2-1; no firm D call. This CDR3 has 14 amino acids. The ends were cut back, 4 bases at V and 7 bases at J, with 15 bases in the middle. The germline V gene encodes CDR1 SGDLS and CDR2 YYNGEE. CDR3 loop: CASSSTGPKNEQFF. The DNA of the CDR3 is TGTGCCAGCAGCTCTACCGGACCGAAAAATGAGCAGTTCTTC.

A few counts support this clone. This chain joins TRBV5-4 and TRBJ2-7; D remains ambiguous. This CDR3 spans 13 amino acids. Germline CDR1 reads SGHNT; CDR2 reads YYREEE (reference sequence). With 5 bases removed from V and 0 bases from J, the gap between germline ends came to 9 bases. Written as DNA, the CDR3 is TGTGCCAGCAGTTCGCCCGGCTCCTACGAGCAGTACTTC. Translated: CASSSPGSYEQYF. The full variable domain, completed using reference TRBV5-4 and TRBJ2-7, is ETGVTQSPTHLIKTRGQQVTLRCSSQSGHNTVSWYQQALGQGPQFIFQYYREEENGRGNFPPRFSGLQFPNYSSELNVNALELDDSALYLCASSSPGSYEQYFGPGTRLTVT.

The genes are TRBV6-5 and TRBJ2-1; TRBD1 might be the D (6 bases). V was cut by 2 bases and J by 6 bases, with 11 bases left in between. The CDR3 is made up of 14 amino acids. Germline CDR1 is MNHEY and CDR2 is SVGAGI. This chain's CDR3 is CASSYGGLSNEQFF. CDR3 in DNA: TGTGCCAGCAGTTACGGGGGCCTTTCCAATGAGCAGTTCTTC.

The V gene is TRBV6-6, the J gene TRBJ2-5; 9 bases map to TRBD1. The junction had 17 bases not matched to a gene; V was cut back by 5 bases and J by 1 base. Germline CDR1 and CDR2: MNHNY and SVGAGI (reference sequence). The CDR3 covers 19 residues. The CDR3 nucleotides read TGTGCCAGCAGTCGCACCACAGGGGGCTTGACACCTTTCCAAGAGACCCAGTACTTC. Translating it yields CASSRTTGGLTPFQETQYF.

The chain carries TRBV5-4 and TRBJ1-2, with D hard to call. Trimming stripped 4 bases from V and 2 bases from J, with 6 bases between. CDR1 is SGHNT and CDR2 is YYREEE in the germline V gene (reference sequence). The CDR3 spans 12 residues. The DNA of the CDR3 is TGTGCCAGCAGCAGAGACAACTATGGCTACACCTTC. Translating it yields CASSRDNYGYTF.

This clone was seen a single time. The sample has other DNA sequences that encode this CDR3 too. This CDR3 reads CASSRGSYNEQFF. CDR3 nucleotides: TGTGCCAGCTCCCGGGGCTCCTACAATGAGCAGTTCTTC. The genes are TRBV12-3 or TRBV12-4 and TRBJ2-1; maybe TRBD2 (5 bases). Trimming stripped 8 bases from V and 0 bases from J, with 8 bases between. The CDR3 sequence is 13 residues long.

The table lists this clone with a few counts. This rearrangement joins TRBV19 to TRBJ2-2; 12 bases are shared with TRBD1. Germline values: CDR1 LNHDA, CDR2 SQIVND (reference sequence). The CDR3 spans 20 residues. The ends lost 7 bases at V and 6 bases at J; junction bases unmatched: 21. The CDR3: CASKPLAGTGGRGRSGELFF. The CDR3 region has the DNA TGTGCCAGTAAGCCCTTAGCCGGGACAGGGGGCCGTGGTAGGTCCGGGGAGCTGTTTTTT.

The CDR3 here is CASRGDGFLNTGELFF. The CDR3 nucleotides are TGCGCCAGCAGGGGTGACGGTTTCCTGAACACCGGGGAGCTGTTTTTT. V is TRBV4-1 and J is TRBJ2-2, with D unclear. Trimming took 6 bases from V and 1 from J, leaving 15 bases between them. CDR1 MGHRA and CDR2 YSYEKL come from the germline V gene. The CDR3 loop spans 16 amino acids.

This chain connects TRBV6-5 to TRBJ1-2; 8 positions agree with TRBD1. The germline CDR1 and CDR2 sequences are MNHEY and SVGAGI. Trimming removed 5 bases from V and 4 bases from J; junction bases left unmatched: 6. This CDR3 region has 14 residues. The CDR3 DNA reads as TGTGCCAGCAGTCTATCGACAGGGGCCTATGGCTACACCTTC. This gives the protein CASSLSTGAYGYTF.

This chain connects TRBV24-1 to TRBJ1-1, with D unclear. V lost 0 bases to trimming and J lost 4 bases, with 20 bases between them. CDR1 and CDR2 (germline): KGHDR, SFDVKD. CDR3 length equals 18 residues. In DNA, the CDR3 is TGTGCCACCAGTGATTTGCCATACTGGCCCCAATACAGCACTGAAGCTTTCTTT. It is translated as CATSDLPYWPQYSTEAFF.

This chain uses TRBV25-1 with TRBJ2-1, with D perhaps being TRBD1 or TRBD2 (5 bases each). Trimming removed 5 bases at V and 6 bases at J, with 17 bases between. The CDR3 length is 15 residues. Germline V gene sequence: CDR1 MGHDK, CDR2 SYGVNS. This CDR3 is CASSRMGTDLNEQFF. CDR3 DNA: TGTGCCAGCAGTCGGATGGGGACGGACCTCAATGAGCAGTTCTTC. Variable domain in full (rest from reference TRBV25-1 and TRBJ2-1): EADIYQTPRYLVIGTGKKITLECSQTMGHDKMYWYQQDPGMELHLIHYSYGVNSTEKGDLSSESTVSRIRTEHFPLTLESARPSHTSQYLCASSRMGTDLNEQFFGPGTRLTVL.

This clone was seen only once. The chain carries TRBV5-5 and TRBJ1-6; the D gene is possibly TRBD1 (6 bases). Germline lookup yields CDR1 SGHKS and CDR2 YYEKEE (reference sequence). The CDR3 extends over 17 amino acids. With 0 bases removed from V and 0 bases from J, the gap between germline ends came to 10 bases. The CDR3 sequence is CASSLGGASSYNSPLHF. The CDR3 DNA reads TGTGCCAGCAGCTTGGGGGGGGCGAGCTCCTATAATTCACCCCTCCACTTT. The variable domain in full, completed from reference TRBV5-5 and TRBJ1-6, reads DAGVTQSPTHLIKTRGQQVTLRCSPISGHKSVSWYQQVLGQGPQFIFQYYEKEERGRGNFPDRFSARQFPNYSSELNVNALLLGDSALYLCASSLGGASSYNSPLHFGNGTRLTVT.